This T cell receptor (beta chain) was identified during a study of regulatory dendritic cells for organ transplantation. Broader study findings: Regulatory dendritic cells appeared to expand memory CD8+ clones less than mature ones. Memory CD8+ T cells were the most oligoclonal; naive cells were highly diverse. Of resting T cell subsets, memory CD8+ had the most alloreactive clonotypes.

Note on this clone: Its target is not known.

TCRdb's table, derived via immunoSEQ multiplex PCR, lists solely in-frame clones and lacks some. Of about 38,000 clones in the sample, about 89% were seen once. In germline, CDR1 is SGHTA, CDR2 FQGTGA. Trimming pared 1 base from V and 4 bases from J, leaving 34 bases between. This CDR3 is built from 22 residues. This chain joins TRBV7-3 and TRBJ1-2, with TRBD1 as a possible D gene (5 bases). This TCR came from a human donor in good health. The material sequenced was naive CD8+ T cells from blood. Subset denoted: CD45RA+ naive T cells. CDR3 coding DNA: TGTGCCAGCAGCTTAAATTTTACTGTTACGTCAGGGATTCCCACTTGCCCCTATGGCTACACCTTC. This encodes CASSLNFTVTSGIPTCPYGYTF.